The entry below gives a single TCR beta chain sequence along with its context. In the source study's methods: Amplification from reference gene primers served as the basis for estimated nucleated cell counts. Clones were sequenced by immunoSEQ multiplex PCR, and TCRdb holds only the in-frame ones, with some missing. Clone size and V and J calls were adopted from that table, with D and trimming inferred from the DNA. There are 200,000 to 300,000 clones in the sample; about nine tenths occur only once, and 6% to 6.5% lies in the top ten. Patients from Seattle were sampled longitudinally, starting during active infection. The germline V gene encodes CDR1 MNHEY and CDR2 SMNVEV (reference sequence). The V end lost 5 bases, the J end lost 0 bases, and 11 bases lay between the germline ends. The CDR3 totals 15 residues. These data originate in a study of blood T cell repertoires in COVID-19. Background on the study: In each case, the material was cDNA or gDNA derived from T cells, B-cell-depleted T cells, or PBMCs.

This chain connects TRBV27 to TRBJ2-1, with a tentative D call TRBD1 (6 bases). This sequence originates from a woman aged 25 to 39 with COVID-19, enrolled during active disease. Input material: peripheral blood. CDR3 nucleotides: TGTGCCAGCAGTACCGGGACACACTCCTACAATGAGCAGTTCTTC. Translation gives CASSTGTHSYNEQFF.